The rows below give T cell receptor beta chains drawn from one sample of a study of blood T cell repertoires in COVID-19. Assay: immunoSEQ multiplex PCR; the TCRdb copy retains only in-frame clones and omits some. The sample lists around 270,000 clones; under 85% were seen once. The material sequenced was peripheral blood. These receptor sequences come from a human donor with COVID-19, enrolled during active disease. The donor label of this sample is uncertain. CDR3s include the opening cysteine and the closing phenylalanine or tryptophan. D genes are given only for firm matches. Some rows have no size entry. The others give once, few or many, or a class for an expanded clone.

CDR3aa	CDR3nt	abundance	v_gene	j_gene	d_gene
CASSRGQVPNTEAFF	TGTGCCAGCAGCCGCGGACAGGTACCTAACACTGAAGCTTTCTTT	-	TRBV3-1/TRBV3-2	TRBJ1-1	TRBD1
CASSPGTSGRGGEQFF	TGTGCCAGTAGTCCCGGGACTAGCGGGAGAGGCGGTGAGCAGTTCTTC	-	TRBV19	TRBJ2-1	TRBD2
CASSHYKGLAEYYEQYF	TGTGCCAGCAGCCACTATAAGGGACTAGCGGAATACTACGAGCAGTACTTC	-	TRBV5-6	TRBJ2-7	TRBD2
CASSVGPGGEQFF	TGTGCCAGCAGCGTAGGACCGGGGGGTGAGCAGTTCTTC	once	TRBV9	TRBJ2-1	TRBD2
CASSLESTGGNTIYF	TGTGCCAGCAGCTTAGAAAGCACCGGGGGAAACACCATATATTTT	-	TRBV5-5	TRBJ1-3	-
CASSPDRGTEAFF	TGTGCCAGCAGCCCAGACAGGGGGACTGAAGCTTTCTTT	-	TRBV27	TRBJ1-1	TRBD1
CASSQDREGGWPQHF	TGTGCCAGCAGCCAAGATCGGGAAGGGGGCTGGCCCCAGCATTTT	-	TRBV3-1/TRBV3-2	TRBJ1-5	TRBD1
CASLSGRETQYF	TGTGCCTCGCTTTCGGGTCGGGAGACCCAGTACTTC	-	TRBV28	TRBJ2-5	-
CATTPDRVGQPQHF	TGTGCCACCACCCCGGACAGGGTAGGACAGCCCCAGCATTTT	-	TRBV2	TRBJ1-5	TRBD1
CASSKPIRPGVNTEAFF	TGTGCCAGTAGTAAGCCGATTAGACCAGGGGTGAACACTGAAGCTTTCTTT	-	TRBV19	TRBJ1-1	-
CAVDYLGGGETQYF	TGTGCCGTGGACTACTTAGGGGGGGGCGAGACCCAGTACTTC	-	TRBV7-2	TRBJ2-5	-
CASSSSGGFGNQPQHF	TGTGCCAGCAGTTCGTCAGGGGGCTTCGGCAATCAGCCCCAGCATTTT	-	TRBV28	TRBJ1-5	TRBD1
CASSSLGQGDGQPQHF	TGTGCCAGCAGTTCCCTCGGGCAGGGGGATGGTCAGCCCCAGCATTTT	-	TRBV6-4	TRBJ1-5	TRBD1
CASSRDSFLGSPLHF	TGCGCCAGCAGTCGAGACTCCTTCCTAGGTTCACCCCTCCACTTT	-	TRBV5-1	TRBJ1-6	-
CASRDRWADTEAFF	TGCGCCAGCCGGGACAGGTGGGCGGACACTGAAGCTTTCTTT	-	TRBV5-1	TRBJ1-1	TRBD1
CASSLSTGENQPQHF	TGTGCCAGCAGTCTCAGTACCGGGGAAAATCAGCCCCAGCATTTT	-	TRBV6-6	TRBJ1-5	-
CASSTPRGPFF	TGTGCCAGCAGTACCCCAAGGGGGCCTTTCTTT	-	TRBV6-5	TRBJ1-1	TRBD1
CASSVGQESQPQHF	TGTGCCAGCAGCGTAGGACAGGAGTCTCAGCCCCAGCATTTT	-	TRBV9	TRBJ1-5	-
CASRRSPNTEAFF	TGTGCCAGCAGACGTAGCCCGAACACTGAAGCTTTCTTT	few	TRBV2	TRBJ1-1	-
CASRAGGNPTQYF	TGTGCCAGCAGGGCGGGAGGGAATCCTACGCAGTATTTT	-	TRBV6-5	TRBJ2-3	TRBD2
CASSQELRQGTDTQYF	TGTGCCAGCAGCCAAGAGCTTAGGCAGGGGACAGATACGCAGTATTTT	once	TRBV3-1/TRBV3-2	TRBJ2-3	-
CASEQGARNYGYTF	TGTGCCAGTGAACAGGGGGCGCGGAACTATGGCTACACCTTC	-	TRBV10-3	TRBJ1-2	TRBD1
CATSSDRGNQPQHF	TGTGCCACCAGCAGCGACAGGGGCAATCAGCCCCAGCATTTT	-	TRBV15	TRBJ1-5	TRBD1
CASSLLQGANSPLHF	TGTGCCAGCAGTTTATTACAGGGGGCGAATTCACCCCTCCACTTT	once	TRBV28	TRBJ1-6	TRBD1
CASSTQIAGGNSYEQYF	TGTGCCAGTAGTACCCAGATAGCGGGAGGGAACTCCTACGAGCAGTACTTC	-	TRBV19	TRBJ2-7	TRBD2